This T cell receptor beta chain was found in a study of tumor-infiltrating lymphocytes in primary liver carcinoma. Study conclusions and caveats: Tumor top-250-clone fraction significantly exceeded that of blood (p = 0.039). Lower overlap was observed for tumor-adjacent and tumor-blood pairs relative to tumor region pairs.

The CDR3 loop spans 16 amino acids. CDR1 is MDHEN and CDR2 is SYDVKM in the germline V gene. As regards this clonotype: Its antigen is still unknown. One end of the junction does not line up with germline, which may come from a read error.

Constant-region priming of around 530 ng total RNA yielded TCR beta cDNA. What produced the TCR beta libraries was three nested multiplex PCR rounds using slightly modified ARM-PCR. TRBV1-TRBV30 forward primers and a C-beta reverse primer were used in the first two PCR rounds, which each ran for approximately 10 cycles. In TCRdb, the multiplex PCR reads were re-called with MiXCR into one record per CDR3 protein. The table has 110,000 or so distinct CDR3 sequences, around 84% seen once. Unsorted bulk tissue of about 20-31 mg yielded co-extracted RNA and DNA. Sequenced material: liver tumor tissue from sampling region 3. Subset reported: tumor region T3, left-lateral pole. This TCR was recovered from a man aged 40-49 years with primary liver carcinoma and hepatitis B virus infection. The gene calls are TRBV28 and TRBJ2-3; D is uncertain. CDR3 amino acids: CASSPLLGISTYTKYF. The DNA of the CDR3 is TGTGCCAGCAGCCCCCTTTTGGGGATTAGCACATATACGAAGTATTTT.